Following are 15 T cell receptor beta chains from one sample sequenced in a study of neurological immune-mediated disorders. TCRdb analysed the 5' RACE reads with MiXCR anew, one entry per CDR3 protein. Of roughly 25,000 distinct CDR3 sequences in the sample, 2.5% were seen once. Sequenced sample: PBMCs. All receptors derive from a woman in her fifties or sixties with multiple sclerosis.

This clonotype was counted many times. J is TRBJ1-5 and V is TRBV7-2, with 8 bases lining up with TRBD1. V gave up 4 bases and J gave up 1 base; unmatched junction bases: 3. Germline lookup yields CDR1 SGHTA and CDR2 FQGNSA. This CDR3 contains 15 residues. The CDR3 protein is CASSSGGRSNQPQHF. For the CDR3, the DNA is TGTGCCAGCAGCTCAGGGGGCCGCAGCAATCAGCCCCAGCATTTT.

In this sample, this clonotype turned up many times. V gene TRBV20-1 combines with J gene TRBJ1-4, with TRBD1 as a possible D gene (6 bases). Trimming cost V 5 bases and J 6 bases, with 16 bases left between them. The germline V gene has CDR1 DFQATT and CDR2 SNEGSKA (reference sequence). The CDR3 length is 14 residues. CDR3 region: CSARDIQGHEKLFF. In DNA form, the CDR3 reads TGCAGTGCTCGGGACATCCAAGGGCATGAAAAACTGTTTTTT.

This clonotype was picked up many times. This rearrangement joins TRBV27 to TRBJ2-1, with unresolved D. Germline loops: CDR1 MNHEY, CDR2 SMNVEV (reference sequence). The V end was cut by 7 bases, the J end by 6 bases, with 16 bases between. This CDR3 has 14 residues. The CDR3 region is CASKFPGVINEQFF. CDR3 nucleotides: TGTGCCAGCAAGTTCCCGGGCGTAATCAATGAGCAGTTCTTC.

This clonotype was seen at least ten times. The V and J genes are TRBV7-9 and TRBJ1-4; D is perhaps TRBD1 (5 bases). The CDR3 sequence is 16 residues long. Trimming pared 0 bases from V and 11 bases from J, leaving 19 bases between. Germline CDR1 SEHNR, CDR2 FQNEAQ (reference sequence). DNA of the CDR3: TGTGCCAGCAGCTTAGCCCAAGGACGGGGCAGTGGGAAACTGTTTTTT. Its translation: CASSLAQGRGSGKLFF.

This clonotype was counted many times. This chain joins TRBV5-1 and TRBJ1-5; 7 nucleotides align to TRBD1. The CDR3 has 14 residues. V was clipped by 4 bases and J by 7 bases; unmatched bases: 8. Germline CDR1 reads SGHRS; CDR2 reads YFSETQ. This CDR3 reads CASSPGTVGQPQHF. The DNA of the CDR3 is TGCGCCAGCAGCCCGGGGACAGTGGGGCAGCCCCAGCATTTT.

This clonotype appeared many times. V and J are TRBV15 and TRBJ2-2; 11 bases agree with TRBD2. The CDR3 covers 16 residues. V was clipped by 6 bases and J by 4 bases; unmatched bases: 7. Germline V gene sequence: CDR1 LNHNV, CDR2 YYDKDF (reference sequence). CDR3 coding DNA: TGTGCCACCAGAGGGGGACTAGCGGTTGGCACCGGGGAGCTGTTTTTT. Translated, it gives CATRGGLAVGTGELFF.

The table lists this clonotype with many counts. This CDR3 is CASSPAQLAGKETQYF. The CDR3 nucleotides read TGTGCCAGCAGTCCCGCCCAACTAGCGGGGAAAGAGACCCAGTACTTC. The chain links TRBV12-3 or TRBV12-4 to TRBJ2-5, with 10 bases that match TRBD2. With 5 bases clipped from V and 3 bases from J, the junction kept 9 bases outside the gene matches. The CDR3 has 16 amino acids.

This clonotype qualifies as medium-sized. This rearrangement joins TRBV30 to TRBJ2-2; unclear D gene. Trimming removed 0 bases from V and 7 bases from J, with 12 bases in between. The CDR3 sequence is 14 residues long. Germline-derived CDR1 and CDR2 are GTSNPN and SVGIG (reference sequence). CDR3 amino acids: CAWSVSRKVGELFF. For the CDR3, the DNA is TGTGCCTGGAGTGTAAGCAGAAAGGTCGGGGAGCTGTTTTTT.

This clonotype was observed many times. Here the CDR3 DNA reads TGCAGTGCGGGGAGATCGGTAGACTCACCCCTCCACTTT. It yields the protein CSAGRSVDSPLHF. The chain is built from TRBV20-1 and TRBJ1-6; D is uncertain. Trimming removed 6 bases at V and 10 bases at J, with 16 bases between. Germline V gene sequence: CDR1 DFQATT, CDR2 SNEGSKA (reference sequence). This CDR3 has 13 amino acids.

This clonotype was seen repeatedly, ten times or more. The chain combines TRBV15 with TRBJ1-2; possible D gene TRBD1, 6 bases. From germline, CDR1 is LNHNV and CDR2 YYDKDF (reference sequence). V was shortened by 1 base and J by 2 bases, with 8 bases between the two germline ends. This CDR3 is built from 14 residues. CDR3 in DNA: TGTGCCACCAGCAGAGGAGGGGGGAACTATGGCTACACCTTC. Its protein is CATSRGGGNYGYTF.

This clonotype showed up many times. The chain has TRBV7-2 and TRBJ2-5; 11 nucleotides agree with TRBD2. The J segment lost 4 bases and the V segment lost 4 bases, leaving 5 bases of the junction unmatched. Germline V gives CDR1 SGHTA, CDR2 FQGNSA. This CDR3 spans 15 amino acids. CDR3 coding DNA: TGTGCCAGCAGCTCCCTAGCGGGGGGAGCAGAGACCCAGTACTTC. As protein: CASSSLAGGAETQYF.

This clonotype was seen at least ten times. The chain links TRBV7-2 to TRBJ1-2; 9 bases agree with TRBD1. The length of the CDR3 is 16 residues. V lost 4 bases and J lost 4; bases outside the gene matches: 10. Germline CDR1 SGHTA, CDR2 FQGNSA. The CDR3 is CASSYSRRTGVYGYTF. CDR3 sequence (DNA): TGTGCCAGCAGCTACTCTCGACGGACAGGGGTCTATGGCTACACCTTC.

This clonotype was found many times. The chain couples TRBV12-3 or TRBV12-4 to TRBJ1-1; no clear D gene. This CDR3 is built from 11 residues. Trimming removed 2 bases from V and 7 bases from J, with 5 bases in between. The CDR3: CASSLTDEAFF. Here the CDR3 DNA reads TGTGCCAGCAGTTTAACTGATGAAGCTTTCTTT.

This clonotype occurred many times. The rearrangement links TRBV7-2 to TRBJ2-1; the D call may be TRBD1 or TRBD2 (7 bases each). V gave up 5 bases and J gave up 3 bases, with 17 bases separating them. Germline loops: CDR1 SGHTA, CDR2 FQGNSA. This CDR3 is 16 amino acids long. The CDR3 DNA follows: TGTGCCAGCAGCCCCAAAGGCAGGGGGGGCTACAATGAGCAGTTCTTC. It specifies CASSPKGRGGYNEQFF.

This clonotype was observed many times. The rearrangement uses TRBV12-3 or TRBV12-4 and TRBJ2-7; D is tentatively TRBD1 or TRBD2 (5 bases each). V lost 6 bases, J lost 3 bases, and 9 bases lay in between. The CDR3 runs 12 residues. The CDR3 sequence: CASRGTGYEQYF. CDR3 DNA: TGTGCCAGCAGGGGGACCGGCTACGAGCAGTACTTC.